This is a list of T cell receptor beta chains from one sample in a study of blood T cell repertoires in COVID-19. Profiling relied on immunoSEQ multiplex PCR, and the TCRdb table lists in-frame clones only, not all of them. The sample consists of nearly 60,000 clones, more than 75% of them appearing once. The sequenced material came from peripheral blood. Receptors originate from a man aged 35-49 years with active COVID-19. The CDR3 runs from the conserved cysteine through the conserved F or W. Each record gives: clone size, V gene, J gene, D gene, CDR3 protein, CDR3 DNA. A D gene is named only where the DNA matches it firmly. Part of the rows lack a size; the others show once, few, many or a class for expanded clones.

.	TRBV19	TRBJ1-5	.	CASSMGLTGGNQPQHF	TGTGCCAGTAGTATGGGGCTTACAGGAGGCAATCAGCCCCAGCATTTT
.	TRBV2	TRBJ1-2	.	CASRDSYGYTF	TGTGCCAGCAGGGACAGTTATGGCTACACCTTC
.	TRBV19	TRBJ1-5	TRBD1	CASSKGQGSNQPQHF	TGTGCCAGTAGTAAGGGACAGGGTAGCAATCAGCCCCAGCATTTT
few	TRBV5-6	TRBJ2-1	.	CASSWDLDEQFF	TGTGCCAGCAGTTGGGACTTAGATGAGCAGTTCTTC
.	TRBV6-2/TRBV6-3	TRBJ1-4	.	CASSARGEKLFF	TGTGCCAGCAGTGCACGGGGTGAAAAACTGTTTTTT
.	TRBV27	TRBJ2-1	TRBD2	CASGEGTLEQFF	TGTGCCAGCGGGGAGGGGACTCTAGAGCAGTTCTTC
.	TRBV19	TRBJ1-4	.	CASSTQTATNEKLFF	TGTGCCAGTAGTACCCAGACAGCAACTAATGAAAAACTGTTTTTT
.	TRBV6-6	TRBJ1-2	.	CASKSDNREPSLSYTF	TGTGCCAGCAAATCGGACAACAGGGAGCCCTCTTTAAGCTACACCTTC
.	TRBV7-2	TRBJ2-2	TRBD2	CASSLQAWDYNTGELFF	TGTGCCAGCAGCTTACAGGCTTGGGACTATAACACCGGGGAGCTGTTTTTT
.	TRBV9	TRBJ1-4	.	CASSALGGSSEKLFF	TGTGCCAGCAGCGCCTTAGGGGGTTCATCGGAAAAACTGTTTTTT
.	TRBV9	TRBJ2-2	TRBD2	CASSGRASGNTGELFF	TGTGCCAGCAGCGGGAGGGCTAGCGGAAACACCGGGGAGCTGTTTTTT
.	TRBV28	TRBJ1-1	.	CASRGQNTEAFF	TGTGCCAGCAGGGGACAGAACACTGAAGCTTTCTTT
.	TRBV19	TRBJ1-5	.	CASSFPYRVNQPQHF	TGTGCCAGTAGTTTTCCGTACAGGGTTAATCAGCCCCAGCATTTT
.	TRBV7-9	TRBJ2-4	.	CASSSDSWENIQYF	TGTGCCAGCAGCTCCGACAGTTGGGAAAACATTCAGTACTTC
.	TRBV18	TRBJ1-6	TRBD1	CASSPALGGGEGSPLHF	TGTGCCAGCTCACCCGCCCTCGGAGGGGGCGAAGGATCACCCCTCCACTTT
.	TRBV5-3	TRBJ2-7	.	CARSLDIVYEQYF	TGTGCCAGAAGCTTAGACATCGTCTACGAGCAGTACTTC
.	TRBV9	TRBJ2-1	TRBD1	CASSVAGTAYNEQFF	TGTGCCAGCAGCGTAGCTGGGACAGCTTACAATGAGCAGTTCTTC
.	TRBV6-4	TRBJ2-1	TRBD2	CASSGELAGVSGQFF	TGTGCCAGCAGTGGGGAACTAGCGGGAGTAAGTGGGCAGTTCTTC
.	TRBV23-1	TRBJ1-6	.	CASSQSLLSSYNSPLHF	TGCGCCAGCAGTCAATCGTTGCTGAGCTCCTATAATTCACCCCTCCACTTT
.	TRBV11-3	TRBJ1-1	TRBD1	CASSSGQPNTEAFF	TGTGCCAGCAGCTCGGGACAGCCGAACACTGAAGCTTTCTTT
.	TRBV7-9	TRBJ1-1	.	CASSVDSSFTAFF	TGTGCCAGCAGCGTGGACTCTTCGTTTACAGCTTTCTTT
.	TRBV27	TRBJ1-3	TRBD1	CASSRTGGNTIYF	TGTGCCAGCAGTCGGACAGGAGGAAACACCATATATTTT
.	TRBV5-1	TRBJ2-7	.	CARSLAPSSYEQYF	TGCGCCAGATCTCTAGCGCCCTCTTCCTACGAGCAGTACTTC
.	TRBV7-8	TRBJ1-6	.	CASSHAGNSPLHF	TGTGCCAGCAGCCATGCGGGTAATTCACCCCTCCACTTT
.	TRBV7-9	TRBJ1-1	.	CASSSGGDLGAFF	TGTGCCAGCAGCTCCGGGGGGGACCTAGGAGCTTTCTTT
.	TRBV30	TRBJ1-5	.	CAWTLTGTLNQPQHF	TGTGCCTGGACCCTTACTGGGACACTTAATCAGCCCCAGCATTTT
.	TRBV6-6	TRBJ1-2	TRBD1	CASSYNRGQGYTF	TGTGCCAGCAGTTACAACAGGGGGCAAGGCTACACCTTC
.	TRBV5-4	TRBJ2-1	TRBD2	CASSDGASGLNEQFF	TGTGCCAGCAGCGACGGGGCTAGCGGGCTTAATGAGCAGTTCTTC
.	TRBV10-1	TRBJ2-3	TRBD1	CASSDLSGTGADTQYF	TGCGCCAGCAGTGACCTCTCCGGGACAGGGGCAGATACGCAGTATTTT
.	TRBV7-9	TRBJ2-7	TRBD2	CASSLGGTSNDEQYF	TGTGCCAGCAGCTTAGGAGGGACTAGCAACGACGAGCAGTACTTC
.	TRBV28	TRBJ2-1	TRBD2	CASSYGRGYNEQFF	TGTGCCAGCAGTTACGGGAGGGGATACAATGAGCAGTTCTTC
.	TRBV7-3	TRBJ2-1	.	CASSRSRAENNEQFF	TGTGCCAGCAGCCGTTCCAGGGCCGAGAACAATGAGCAGTTCTTC
once	TRBV19	TRBJ1-1	.	CASSISGVRDTEAFF	TGTGCCAGTAGTATATCCGGGGTCCGGGACACTGAAGCTTTCTTT
.	TRBV7-3	TRBJ2-3	TRBD1	CASSLTRDRGADTQYF	TGTGCCAGCAGCTTAACCCGGGACAGGGGAGCAGATACGCAGTATTTT
.	TRBV28	TRBJ1-4	TRBD1	CASEGQTTNEKLFF	TGTGCCAGCGAGGGACAGACAACTAATGAAAAACTGTTTTTT
.	TRBV11-3	TRBJ2-7	.	CASSLSFSYEQYF	TGTGCCAGCAGCTTGTCCTTTTCCTACGAGCAGTACTTC
few	TRBV5-4	TRBJ2-5	TRBD1	CASSRDRGQETQYF	TGTGCCAGCAGCCGGGACAGGGGACAAGAGACCCAGTACTTC
.	TRBV27	TRBJ2-1	TRBD2	CASSFGTSGTHNEQFF	TGTGCCAGCAGTTTTGGGACTAGCGGCACCCACAATGAGCAGTTCTTC
.	TRBV30	TRBJ1-4	TRBD1	CAWSVGTGRTNEKLFF	TGTGCCTGGAGTGTCGGGACAGGGAGAACTAATGAAAAACTGTTTTTT
.	TRBV7-2	TRBJ2-7	TRBD1	CASSLAWDRGKFYEQYF	TGTGCCAGCAGCTTAGCGTGGGACAGGGGGAAGTTCTACGAGCAGTACTTC
.	TRBV7-8	TRBJ2-3	.	CASSLAGAGPDTQYF	TGTGCCAGCAGCTTAGCGGGAGCCGGGCCAGATACGCAGTATTTT
.	TRBV19	TRBJ2-7	TRBD2	CASSPQGLVGDEQYF	TGTGCCAGTAGTCCCCAGGGACTAGTAGGAGACGAGCAGTACTTC
.	TRBV6-5	TRBJ2-7	.	CASSYSLASSYEQYF	TGTGCCAGCAGTTACTCGCTGGCATCCTCCTACGAGCAGTACTTC
few	TRBV7-9	TRBJ1-1	.	CASSYTGNTEAFF	TGTGCCAGCAGCTATACAGGGAACACTGAAGCTTTCTTT
.	TRBV12-5	TRBJ2-3	TRBD1	CASGLSSGTGGGTDTQYF	TGTGCTAGTGGTTTGTCTTCCGGGACAGGGGGCGGAACAGATACGCAGTATTTT
.	TRBV27	TRBJ2-7	.	CASSPRTTPYEQYF	TGTGCCAGCAGTCCAAGGACTACTCCCTACGAGCAGTACTTC
once	TRBV18	TRBJ2-7	TRBD2	CASSPGRAYEQYF	TGTGCCAGCTCACCAGGGAGGGCCTACGAGCAGTACTTC
.	TRBV28	TRBJ1-2	TRBD1	CASTLQGQGVDGYTF	TGTGCCAGCACCTTACAGGGGCAGGGAGTGGATGGCTACACCTTC
.	TRBV30	TRBJ2-3	TRBD2	CAWSVGAGGTDTQYF	TGTGCCTGGAGTGTAGGAGCGGGAGGCACAGATACGCAGTATTTT
.	TRBV27	TRBJ1-1	.	CASSSFSPVVRGAFF	TGTGCCAGCAGTTCTTTTTCCCCCGTGGTGCGCGGAGCTTTCTTT
.	TRBV29-1	TRBJ1-5	.	CSVGPGAGQPQHF	TGCAGCGTTGGTCCGGGAGCCGGTCAGCCCCAGCATTTT